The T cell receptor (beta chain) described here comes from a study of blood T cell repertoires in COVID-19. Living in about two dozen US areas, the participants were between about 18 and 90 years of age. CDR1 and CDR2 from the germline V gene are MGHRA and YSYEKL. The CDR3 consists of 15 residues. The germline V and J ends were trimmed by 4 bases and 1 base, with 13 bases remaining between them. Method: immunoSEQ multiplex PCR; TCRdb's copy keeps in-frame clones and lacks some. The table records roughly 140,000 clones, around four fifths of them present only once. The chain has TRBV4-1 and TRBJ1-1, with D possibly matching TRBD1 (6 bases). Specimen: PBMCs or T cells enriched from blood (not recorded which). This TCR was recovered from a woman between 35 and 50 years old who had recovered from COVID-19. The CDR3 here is CASSLGPTGNTEAFF. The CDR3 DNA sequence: TGCGCCAGCAGCCTGGGTCCGACAGGGAACACTGAAGCTTTCTTT.